Listed below are T cell receptor beta chains from one sample, sequenced in a study of T cells in Graves' hyperthyroidism and ophthalmopathy. Using its own MiXCR run on the multiplex PCR reads, TCRdb lists one record per CDR3 protein. The profile shows about 640,000 distinct CDR3 sequences, around 20% of them singletons. The sequenced material came from blood. These receptors were taken from a man aged 30 to 45 with Graves' ophthalmopathy. CDR3s include the opening cysteine and the closing phenylalanine or tryptophan. A D gene is named only where the DNA matches it firmly. The size field is filled for only some rows; it gives once, few, many or a size class.

V gene	J gene	clone size	D gene	CDR3 protein	CDR3 DNA
TRBV7-3	TRBJ2-2	.	TRBD2	CASSLLAGGPELFF	TGTGCCAGCAGCTTACTAGCGGGAGGGCCTGAGCTGTTTTTT
TRBV20-1	TRBJ2-3	.	.	CSALDRTDTQYF	TGCAGTGCTCTTGACAGAACAGATACGCAGTATTTT
TRBV28	TRBJ1-6	many	.	CASSSSFTYNSPLHF	TGTGCCAGCAGTTCCAGCTTTACCTATAATTCACCCCTCCACTTT
TRBV30	TRBJ2-5	few	TRBD2	CASKTSGSTVETQYF	TGTGCCAGTAAAACTAGCGGGAGTACCGTAGAGACCCAGTACTTC
TRBV6-1	TRBJ1-1	.	.	CASSKVGGNTEAFF	TGTGCCAGCAGTAAGGTTGGGGGGAACACTGAAGCTTTCTTT
TRBV11-2	TRBJ2-7	few	TRBD1	CASSSILGQGSEEGSYEQYF	TGTGCCAGCAGCTCTATTCTGGGACAGGGCAGCGAGGAGGGGTCCTACGAGCAGTACTTC
TRBV7-8	TRBJ2-3	few	TRBD1	CASSSDRGWTDTQYF	TGTGCCAGCAGCTCAGACAGGGGATGGACAGATACGCAGTATTTT
TRBV11-2	TRBJ2-7	many	.	CASSPPPQRTDYEQYF	TGTGCCAGCAGCCCCCCCCCACAGCGAACTGACTACGAGCAGTACTTC
TRBV28	TRBJ1-6	.	.	CASSRDGINSPLHF	TGTGCCAGCAGTCGGGACGGGATTAATTCACCCCTCCACTTT
TRBV7-2	TRBJ2-7	few	TRBD2	CASSLGTSGRDYEQYF	TGTGCCAGCAGCTTGGGGACTAGCGGGAGGGACTACGAGCAGTACTTC
TRBV7-2	TRBJ2-5	.	TRBD1	CASSYTGTGGETQYF	TGTGCCAGCAGCTACACCGGGACAGGGGGAGAGACCCAGTACTTC
TRBV18	TRBJ2-2	.	.	CASNERPAGELFF	TGTGCCAGCAACGAGAGGCCGGCCGGGGAGCTGTTTTTT
TRBV5-1	TRBJ1-1	.	.	CASSLESGGNTEAFF	TGCGCCAGCAGCTTGGAATCGGGCGGGAACACTGAAGCTTTCTTT
TRBV5-1	TRBJ2-7	few	TRBD2	CASSRELAEPYEQYF	TGCGCCAGCAGCCGGGAACTAGCGGAGCCCTACGAGCAGTACTTC
TRBV30	TRBJ2-5	.	.	CAVQGTETQYF	TGTGCCGTTCAGGGGACAGAGACCCAGTACTTC
TRBV2	TRBJ1-5	many	TRBD1	CASRTGQGASNQPQHF	TGTGCCAGCAGGACGGGACAGGGGGCCAGCAATCAGCCCCAGCATTTT
TRBV20-1	TRBJ1-5	few	.	CSARLGGLNQPQHF	TGCAGTGCTAGACTTGGTGGCCTCAATCAGCCCCAGCATTTT
TRBV20-1	TRBJ2-3	.	TRBD2	CSALTGGRTDTQYF	TGCAGTGCTCTTACGGGGGGGCGCACAGATACGCAGTATTTT
TRBV5-1	TRBJ2-5	.	TRBD2	CASSQDYSGRETQYF	TGCGCCAGCAGCCAAGACTATAGCGGGAGGGAGACCCAGTACTTC
TRBV30	TRBJ1-1	many	.	CAWNLGAVNTEAFF	TGTGCCTGGAACTTAGGGGCAGTGAACACTGAAGCTTTCTTT
TRBV7-2	TRBJ1-1	.	.	CASSSHSRNVNTEAFF	TGTGCCAGCAGCTCCCACAGCCGGAACGTTAACACTGAAGCTTTCTTT
TRBV29-1	TRBJ2-7	.	.	CSVDKGTGSSYEQYF	TGCAGCGTTGATAAGGGGACGGGGAGCTCCTACGAGCAGTACTTC
TRBV20-1	TRBJ2-7	few	TRBD1	CSARAEQGAYEQYF	TGCAGTGCTAGAGCCGAACAGGGGGCGTACGAGCAGTACTTC
TRBV20-1	TRBJ2-3	.	.	CSARGGTGTDTQYF	TGCAGTGCTAGAGGCGGGACAGGCACAGATACGCAGTATTTT
TRBV2	TRBJ2-3	many	.	CASSADRGTTDTQYF	TGTGCCAGCAGTGCTGATAGGGGCACCACAGATACGCAGTATTTT
TRBV7-9	TRBJ2-1	few	.	CASSPYNPSDEQFF	TGTGCCAGCAGCCCATACAATCCGAGTGATGAGCAGTTCTTC
TRBV27	TRBJ2-3	.	.	CASSLGTYSTDTQYF	TGTGCCAGCAGTCTTGGGACTTACAGCACAGATACGCAGTATTTT
TRBV20-1	TRBJ2-7	.	TRBD1	CSARSPRGRTDEQYF	TGCAGTGCTAGATCCCCCAGGGGGCGTACGGACGAGCAGTACTTC
TRBV27	TRBJ2-4	.	.	CASSLSPPGGRAKNIQYF	TGTGCCAGCAGTTTATCACCTCCAGGAGGGCGAGCCAAAAACATTCAGTACTTC